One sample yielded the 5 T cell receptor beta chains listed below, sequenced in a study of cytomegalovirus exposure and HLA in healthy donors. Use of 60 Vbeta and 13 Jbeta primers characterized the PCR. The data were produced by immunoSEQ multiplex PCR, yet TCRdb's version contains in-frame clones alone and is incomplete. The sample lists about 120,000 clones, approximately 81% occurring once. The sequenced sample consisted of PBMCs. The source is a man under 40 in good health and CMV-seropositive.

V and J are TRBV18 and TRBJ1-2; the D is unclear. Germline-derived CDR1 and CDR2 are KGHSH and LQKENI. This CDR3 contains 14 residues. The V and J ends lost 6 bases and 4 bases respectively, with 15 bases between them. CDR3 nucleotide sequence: TGTGCCAGCTCGCAGACTCGAGCTCCCTATGGCTACACCTTC. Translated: CASSQTRAPYGYTF.

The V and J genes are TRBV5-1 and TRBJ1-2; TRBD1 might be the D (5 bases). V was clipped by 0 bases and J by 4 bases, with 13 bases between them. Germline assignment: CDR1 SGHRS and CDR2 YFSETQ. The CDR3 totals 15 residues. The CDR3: CASSLDGGAPYGYTF. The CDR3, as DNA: TGCGCCAGCAGCTTGGACGGTGGGGCCCCCTATGGCTACACCTTC.

CDR3 nucleotide sequence: TGTGCCATCAGCCGACAGGGGCCTAAGTTCTACAATGAGCAGTTCTTC. It yields the protein CAISRQGPKFYNEQFF. The V gene is TRBV10-3, the J gene TRBJ2-1, with 8 bases identical to TRBD1. Germline CDR1 is ENHRY and CDR2 is SYGVKD. The junction had 10 bases not matched to a gene; V was cut back by 6 bases and J by 3 bases. The CDR3 sequence is 16 residues long.

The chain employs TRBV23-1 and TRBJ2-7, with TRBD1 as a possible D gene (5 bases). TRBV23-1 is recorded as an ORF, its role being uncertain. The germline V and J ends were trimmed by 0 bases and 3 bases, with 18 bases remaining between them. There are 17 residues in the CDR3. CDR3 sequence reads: CASSQSLSGKNFYEQYF. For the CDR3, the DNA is TGCGCCAGCAGTCAATCGTTATCAGGGAAAAACTTCTACGAGCAGTACTTC.

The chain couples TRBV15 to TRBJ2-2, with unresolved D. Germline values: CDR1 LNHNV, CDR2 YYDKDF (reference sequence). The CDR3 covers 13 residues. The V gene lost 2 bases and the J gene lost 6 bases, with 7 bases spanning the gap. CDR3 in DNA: TGTGCCACCAGCAGACTAGGCTCCGGGGAGCTGTTTTTT. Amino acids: CATSRLGSGELFF.